Listed below are T cell receptor beta chains from one sample, sequenced in a study of beta chain features in type 1 diabetes. Assay used: immunoSEQ multiplex PCR; TCRdb lists only in-frame clones, some missing. The sample carries a few hundred thousand clones, approximately 15% recorded once. Sequencing was carried out using naive CD4+ T cells from blood. Every receptor here comes from a man aged 25-45 years in good health. CDR3s include the opening cysteine and the closing phenylalanine or tryptophan. A D gene is named only where the DNA matches it firmly. Rows give clone size only sometimes, using once, few, many, or a class for an expanded clone.

v_call	clone_size	j_call	d_call	cdr3_nt	cdr3_aa
TRBV30	NA	TRBJ1-5	NA	TGTGCCATCGGGGCAGGGGTGTATCAGCCCCAGCATTTT	CAIGAGVYQPQHF
TRBV4-3	NA	TRBJ2-5	TRBD1	TGCGCCAGCAGCCAAGGTCGGACAGGGGCCCCGGAAGAGACCCAGTACTTC	CASSQGRTGAPEETQYF
TRBV7-9	few	TRBJ1-4	TRBD1	TGTGCCAGCAGCTTCGGGACAGACCCAGAAAAACTGTTTTTT	CASSFGTDPEKLFF
TRBV28	few	TRBJ2-1	NA	TGTGCCAGCAGGCAACACGGGAGTGCCAATGAGCAGTTCTTC	CASRQHGSANEQFF
TRBV13	NA	TRBJ2-1	NA	TGTGCCAGCAGCTTAGGCCCGGGGCAATACAATGAGCAGTTCTTC	CASSLGPGQYNEQFF
TRBV30	NA	TRBJ2-1	NA	TGTGCCTGGAGTTCGATGGGTTCCAATGAGCAGTTCTTC	CAWSSMGSNEQFF
TRBV7-6	few	TRBJ2-1	NA	TGTGCCAGCAGCTTAACCGCCGGGACACAATACAATGAGCAGTTCTTC	CASSLTAGTQYNEQFF
TRBV5-1	NA	TRBJ2-5	NA	TGCGCCAGCAGCCCACCCGGGGGCCAAGAGACCCAGTACTTC	CASSPPGGQETQYF
TRBV4-2	NA	TRBJ2-3	NA	TGTGCCAGCACTACCCAGGGTGGGAACCAGGCGGATACGCAGTATTTT	CASTTQGGNQADTQYF
TRBV4-1	few	TRBJ2-5	NA	TGCGCCAGCAGCCAGTGGTCCCAAGAGACCCAGTACTTC	CASSQWSQETQYF
TRBV7-2	few	TRBJ2-3	NA	TGTGCCAGCAGCTTTCTTCGGGGGAGCACAGATACGCAGTATTTT	CASSFLRGSTDTQYF
TRBV19	NA	TRBJ1-1	TRBD1	TGTGCCAGCCGGAGACAGGGTAGGACTGAAGCTTTCTTT	CASRRQGRTEAFF
TRBV9	few	TRBJ2-3	NA	TGTGCCAGCAGCGTGAGCGGCACAGATACGCAGTATTTT	CASSVSGTDTQYF
TRBV12-5	NA	TRBJ1-6	NA	TGTGCTAGTGGTTTGGCCAGACAGGTCCAGTCTTCACCCCTCCACTTT	CASGLARQVQSSPLHF
TRBV5-1	few	TRBJ1-2	NA	TGCGCCAGCAGCTCCCTTTCGATCGGGTTGTTGGGCTACACCTTC	CASSSLSIGLLGYTF
TRBV10-3	few	TRBJ2-5	TRBD1	TGTGCCGTAGGGGACAGGCGGGAGACCCAGTACTTC	CAVGDRRETQYF
TRBV4-3	NA	TRBJ1-5	NA	TGCGCCAGCAGCCAAGATTTTGGTCAGCCCCAGCATTTT	CASSQDFGQPQHF
TRBV6-1	NA	TRBJ2-5	NA	TGTGCCAGCAGTGAACTGGGGGGTCGAGAGACCCAGTACTTC	CASSELGGRETQYF
TRBV30	NA	TRBJ1-1	NA	TGTGCCTGGAGTGTTGAAGCCCTGAGGGAAGCTTTCTTT	CAWSVEALREAFF
TRBV7-9	few	TRBJ1-2	NA	TGTGCCAGCAGCCCGACAGGAGATTATGGCTACACCTTC	CASSPTGDYGYTF
TRBV6-1	NA	TRBJ1-2	NA	TGTGCCAGCAGTGAAGACCGTAACTATGGCTACACCTTC	CASSEDRNYGYTF
TRBV9	NA	TRBJ2-1	NA	TGTGCCAGCAGCGTGGGCAGGGGCTCCTACAATGAGCAGTTCTTC	CASSVGRGSYNEQFF
TRBV30	few	TRBJ2-5	TRBD2	TGTGCCTGGAGTTTCGGACTAGCGGGAGGGCAAGAGACCCAGTACTTC	CAWSFGLAGGQETQYF
TRBV6-5	few	TRBJ1-2	NA	TGTGCCAGCAAGACCGGTTATGGTTACACCTTC	CASKTGYGYTF
TRBV19	NA	TRBJ2-7	NA	TGTGCCAGTAGCGACAGCGCCATTACCTACGAGCAGTACTTC	CASSDSAITYEQYF
TRBV6-5	NA	TRBJ2-7	NA	TGTGCCAGCACCACAGGATACGAGCAGTACTTC	CASTTGYEQYF
TRBV4-3	NA	TRBJ1-2	NA	TGCGCCAGCAGCGCCGCACTTGGCGATGGCTACACCTTC	CASSAALGDGYTF
TRBV19	few	TRBJ2-5	TRBD2	TGTGCCAGTAGTATAGGTCTAGCGGTGGAGCGAACCCAGTACTTC	CASSIGLAVERTQYF
TRBV18	NA	TRBJ2-7	TRBD1	TGTGCCAGCTCGCCGTTTCAGGGGGCTGGCGAGCAGTACTTC	CASSPFQGAGEQYF
TRBV27	few	TRBJ2-7	TRBD1	TGTGCCAGCAGTCAGACAGGGAAGGGCTACGAGCAGTACTTC	CASSQTGKGYEQYF
TRBV29-1	NA	TRBJ2-1	TRBD2	TGCAGCGTTGGACTAGCGGGATCCCGAGAACAGTTCTTC	CSVGLAGSREQFF
TRBV4-3	NA	TRBJ1-6	NA	TGCGCCAGCAGACAAAACAGGGTCCCTAATTCACCCCTCCACTTT	CASRQNRVPNSPLHF
TRBV9	few	TRBJ2-4	TRBD2	TGTGCCAGCAGCGCCGGGAGGGGAAACATTCAGTACTTC	CASSAGRGNIQYF
TRBV29-1	few	TRBJ2-3	NA	TGCAGCGCCCGAGGACTGGCTACAGATACGCAGTATTTT	CSARGLATDTQYF
TRBV7-2	NA	TRBJ2-1	NA	TGTGCCAGCAGCTTAGTACAGGGTGGTGAGCAGTTCTTC	CASSLVQGGEQFF
TRBV9	few	TRBJ1-6	NA	TGTGCCAGCAGCGGGACAGTGGGTTCACCCCTCCACTTT	CASSGTVGSPLHF
TRBV15	NA	TRBJ1-3	NA	TGTGCCACCGGACGGACGAGCTCTGGAAACACCATATATTTT	CATGRTSSGNTIYF
TRBV7-2	few	TRBJ2-1	TRBD2	TGTGCCAGCAGCTTCCTAGCGGAGACCTATTCGTTCTTC	CASSFLAETYSFF
TRBV9	few	TRBJ2-2	TRBD2	TGTGCCAGCAGCGTAGCTTCCGGACTAGCGGGTCCAGGGGAGCTGTTTTTT	CASSVASGLAGPGELFF
TRBV29-1	NA	TRBJ1-1	NA	TGCAGCGTTGTTCGGACTGAAGCTTTCTTT	CSVVRTEAFF
TRBV5-4	few	TRBJ2-7	NA	TGTGCCAGCAGCTTGGCCTCGGGGAACCGGAGACAGAGATACTACGAGCAGTACTTC	CASSLASGNRRQRYYEQYF
TRBV13	few	TRBJ1-6	NA	TGTGCCAGCAGCTTATGGACTGAGATTGATAATTCACCCCTCCACTTT	CASSLWTEIDNSPLHF
TRBV7-2	few	TRBJ2-5	NA	TGTGCCAGCAGCTTAGCAGGGCTAGTCCAAGAGACCCAGTACTTC	CASSLAGLVQETQYF
TRBV11-2	few	TRBJ2-3	NA	TGTGCCAGCAGCACCGGAGTGGCAGATACGCAGTATTTT	CASSTGVADTQYF
TRBV7-6	NA	TRBJ1-1	NA	TGTGCCAGCCGAGGCACGAACACTGAAGCTTTCTTT	CASRGTNTEAFF
TRBV19	few	TRBJ2-5	NA	TGTGCCAGTAGTCTCCGTAAAGAGACCCAGTACTTC	CASSLRKETQYF
TRBV29-1	many	TRBJ2-1	NA	TGCAGCGTTGTGGAGACAGTACAGTTCTTC	CSVVETVQFF
TRBV6-5	few	TRBJ2-5	NA	TGTGCCAGCAAAGAACTACCGGGACAATATACCCAGTACTTC	CASKELPGQYTQYF
TRBV14	few	TRBJ2-7	NA	TGTGCCAGCAGCCAAAAGCGCGGAACAGGTGCTTACGAGCAGTACTTC	CASSQKRGTGAYEQYF
TRBV2	few	TRBJ2-3	NA	TGTGCCAGCAGGGCCTTGGGCCCCGATACGCAGTATTTT	CASRALGPDTQYF
TRBV25-1	once	TRBJ2-2	NA	TGTGCCAGCAGTGAATTCGGGGAGCTGTTTTTT	CASSEFGELFF